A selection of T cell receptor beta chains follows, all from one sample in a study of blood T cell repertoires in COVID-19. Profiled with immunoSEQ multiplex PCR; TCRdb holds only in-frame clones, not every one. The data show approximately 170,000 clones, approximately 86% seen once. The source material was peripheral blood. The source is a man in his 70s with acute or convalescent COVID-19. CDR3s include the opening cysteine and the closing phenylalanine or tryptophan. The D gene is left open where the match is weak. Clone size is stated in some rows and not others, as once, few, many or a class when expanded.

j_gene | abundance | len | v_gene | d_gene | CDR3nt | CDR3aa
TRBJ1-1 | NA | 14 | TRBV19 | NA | TGTGCCAGTAGTATAGAAGGCGGAAGGACTGAAGCTTTCTTT | CASSIEGGRTEAFF
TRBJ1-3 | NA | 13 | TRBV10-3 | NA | TGTGCCATCCAACAGGGCGTTGGAAACACCATATATTTT | CAIQQGVGNTIYF
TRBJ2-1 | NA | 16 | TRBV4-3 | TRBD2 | TGCGCCAGCAGCCGACCTGGCACTAGCGGGGATGGTGAGCAGTTCTTC | CASSRPGTSGDGEQFF
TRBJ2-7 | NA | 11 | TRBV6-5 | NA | TGTGCCAGCAGTACACCTTACGAGCAGTACTTC | CASSTPYEQYF
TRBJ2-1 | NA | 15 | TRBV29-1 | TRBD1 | TGCAGCGTTAAAACCGGGACAGGGGGATACAATGAGCAGTTCTTC | CSVKTGTGGYNEQFF
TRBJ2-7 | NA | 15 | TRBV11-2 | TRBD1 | TGTGCCAGCAGCCCCCGGCCAGGGGGAGTACGGGAGCAGTACTTC | CASSPRPGGVREQYF
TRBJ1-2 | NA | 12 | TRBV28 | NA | TGTGCCAGCAGTTTAGCGGCCTATGGCTACACCTTC | CASSLAAYGYTF
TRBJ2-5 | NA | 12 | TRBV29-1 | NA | TGCAGCGTTGAGGAGTTGCGAGAGACCCAGTACTTC | CSVEELRETQYF
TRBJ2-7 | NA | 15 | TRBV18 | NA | TGTGCCAGCTCACCAGTCCCGGGACTTGAGACGGAGCAGTACTTC | CASSPVPGLETEQYF
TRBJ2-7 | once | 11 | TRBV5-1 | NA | TGCGCCAGCAGCCCAGGCTACGAGCAGTACTTC | CASSPGYEQYF
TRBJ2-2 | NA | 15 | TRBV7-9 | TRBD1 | TGTGCCAGCAGCCCAGGGGGCCTGAACACCGGGGAGCTGTTTTTT | CASSPGGLNTGELFF
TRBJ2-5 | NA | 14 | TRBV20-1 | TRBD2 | TGCAGTGCTAGTAGGACTAGCGGGGACAGAACCCAGTACTTC | CSASRTSGDRTQYF
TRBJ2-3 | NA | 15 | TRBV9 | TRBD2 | TGTGCCAGCAGCCTACTAGCGGGAAGTGGAGATACGCAGTATTTT | CASSLLAGSGDTQYF
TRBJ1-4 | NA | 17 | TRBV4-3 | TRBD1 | TGCGCCAGCAGCCAGGCGACAGGGGGTGCAACTAATGAAAAACTGTTTTTT | CASSQATGGATNEKLFF
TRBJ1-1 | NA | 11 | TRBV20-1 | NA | TGCAGCGCTCTGGAGTACACTGAAGCTTTCTTT | CSALEYTEAFF
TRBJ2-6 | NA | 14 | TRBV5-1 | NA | TGCGCCAGCAATAGCGGCTCTGGGGCCAACGTCCTGACTTTC | CASNSGSGANVLTF
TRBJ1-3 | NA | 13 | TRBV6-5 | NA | TGTGCCAGCAGTTGGGCAGGGGGAAACACCATATATTTT | CASSWAGGNTIYF
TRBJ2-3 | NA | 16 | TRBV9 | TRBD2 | TGTGCCAGCAGCGTAGATTTAGCGGGGAGCACAGATACGCAGTATTTT | CASSVDLAGSTDTQYF
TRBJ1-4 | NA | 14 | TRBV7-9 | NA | TGTGCCAGCAGCCAAGGCAGGGGTAATGAAAAACTGTTTTTT | CASSQGRGNEKLFF
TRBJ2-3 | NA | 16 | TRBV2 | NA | TGTGCCAGCAGCGTACCTCGGACAGCCGGCACAGATACGCAGTATTTT | CASSVPRTAGTDTQYF
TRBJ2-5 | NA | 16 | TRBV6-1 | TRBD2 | TGTGCCAGCAGTGGGGGGGGGCTAGCGGGAGGGAAGACCCAGTACTTC | CASSGGGLAGGKTQYF
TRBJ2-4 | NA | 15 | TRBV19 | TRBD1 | TGTGCCAGTAGTAGGGACAGGGAGGGACGTAACATTCAGTACTTC | CASSRDREGRNIQYF
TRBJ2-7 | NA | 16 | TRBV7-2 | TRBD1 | TGTGCCAGCAGCTCGAGAGGACAGGGGGTAAAGTACGAGCAGTACTTC | CASSSRGQGVKYEQYF
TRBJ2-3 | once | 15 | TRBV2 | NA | TGTGCCAGCAGCTTACAGGGCTCAAGCACAGATACGCAGTATTTT | CASSLQGSSTDTQYF